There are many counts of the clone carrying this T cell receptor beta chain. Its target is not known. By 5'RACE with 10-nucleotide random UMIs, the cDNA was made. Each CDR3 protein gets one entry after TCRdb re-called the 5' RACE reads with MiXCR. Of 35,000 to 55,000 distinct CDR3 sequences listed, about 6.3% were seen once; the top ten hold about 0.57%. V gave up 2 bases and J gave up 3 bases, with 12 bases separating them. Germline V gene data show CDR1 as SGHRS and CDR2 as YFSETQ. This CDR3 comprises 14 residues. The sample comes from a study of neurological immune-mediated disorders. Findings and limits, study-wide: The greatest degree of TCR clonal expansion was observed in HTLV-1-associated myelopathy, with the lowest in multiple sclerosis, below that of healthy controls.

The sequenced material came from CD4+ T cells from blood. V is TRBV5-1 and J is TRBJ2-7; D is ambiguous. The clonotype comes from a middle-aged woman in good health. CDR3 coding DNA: TGCGCCAGCAGCTTCTCAACTACTGGCTACGAGCAGTACTTC. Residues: CASSFSTTGYEQYF. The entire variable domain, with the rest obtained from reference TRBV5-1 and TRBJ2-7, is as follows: KAGVTQTPRYLIKTRGQQVTLSCSPISGHRSVSWYQQTPGQGLQFLFEYFSETQRNKGNFPGRFSGRQFSNSRSEMNVSTLELGDSALYLCASSFSTTGYEQYFGPGTRLTVT.